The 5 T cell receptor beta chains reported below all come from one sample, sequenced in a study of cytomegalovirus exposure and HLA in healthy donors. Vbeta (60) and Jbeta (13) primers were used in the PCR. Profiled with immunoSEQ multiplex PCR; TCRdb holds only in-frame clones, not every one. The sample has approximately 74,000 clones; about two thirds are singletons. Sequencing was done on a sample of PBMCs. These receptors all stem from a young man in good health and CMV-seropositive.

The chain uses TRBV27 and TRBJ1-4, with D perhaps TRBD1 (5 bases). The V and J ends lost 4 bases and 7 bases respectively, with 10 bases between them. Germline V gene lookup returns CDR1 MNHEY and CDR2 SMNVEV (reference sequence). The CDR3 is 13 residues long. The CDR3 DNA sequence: TGTGCCAGCAGTTCGGGGGGGGGTGAAAAACTGTTTTTT. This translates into CASSSGGGEKLFF.

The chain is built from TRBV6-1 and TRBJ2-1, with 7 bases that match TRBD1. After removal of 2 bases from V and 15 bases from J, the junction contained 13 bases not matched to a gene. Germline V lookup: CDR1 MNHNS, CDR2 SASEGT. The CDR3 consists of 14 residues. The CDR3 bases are TGTGCCAGCAGTGAAACGGGACAGACCTTTGAGGGGTTCTTC. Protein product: CASSETGQTFEGFF.

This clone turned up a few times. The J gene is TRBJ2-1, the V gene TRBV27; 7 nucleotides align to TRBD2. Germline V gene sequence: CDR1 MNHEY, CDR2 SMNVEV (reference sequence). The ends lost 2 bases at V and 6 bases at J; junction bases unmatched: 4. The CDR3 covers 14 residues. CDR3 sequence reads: CASSLGTKVNEQFF. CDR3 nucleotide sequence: TGTGCCAGCAGTTTAGGGACTAAGGTCAATGAGCAGTTCTTC.

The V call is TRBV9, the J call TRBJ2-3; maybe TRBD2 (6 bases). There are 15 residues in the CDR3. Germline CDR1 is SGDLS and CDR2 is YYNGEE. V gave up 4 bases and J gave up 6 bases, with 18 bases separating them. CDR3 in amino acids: CASSLSGGRGDTQYF. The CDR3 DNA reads TGTGCCAGCAGCTTAAGCGGCGGACGGGGGGATACGCAGTATTTT.

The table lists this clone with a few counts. The CDR3 nucleotides are TGTGCCAGCCAGCGGGGGGCCGGAGCTTTCTTT. It specifies CASQRGAGAFF. The chain employs TRBV11-1 and TRBJ1-1, with D possibly matching TRBD1 (6 bases). V was shortened by 8 bases and J by 10 bases, with 14 bases between the two germline ends. This CDR3 is 11 amino acids long. Germline V CDR1 and CDR2: SGHAT, FQDESV (reference sequence).